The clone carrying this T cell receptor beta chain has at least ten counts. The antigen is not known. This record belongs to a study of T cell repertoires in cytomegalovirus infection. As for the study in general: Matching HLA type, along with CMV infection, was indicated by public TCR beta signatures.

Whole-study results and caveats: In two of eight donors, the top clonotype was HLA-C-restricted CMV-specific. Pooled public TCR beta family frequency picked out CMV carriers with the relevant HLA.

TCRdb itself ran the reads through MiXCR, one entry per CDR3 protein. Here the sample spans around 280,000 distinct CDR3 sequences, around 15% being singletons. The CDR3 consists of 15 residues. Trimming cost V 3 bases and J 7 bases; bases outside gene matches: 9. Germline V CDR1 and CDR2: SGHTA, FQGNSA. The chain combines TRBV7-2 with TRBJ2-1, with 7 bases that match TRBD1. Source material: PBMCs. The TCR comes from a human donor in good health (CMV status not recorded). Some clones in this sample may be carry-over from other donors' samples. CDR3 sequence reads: CASSLVGQVGNEQFF. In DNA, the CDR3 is TGTGCCAGCAGCTTGGTCGGACAGGTGGGGAATGAGCAGTTCTTC.